Listed below are T cell receptor beta chains from one sample, sequenced in a study of neurological immune-mediated disorders. TCRdb re-analysed the 5' RACE reads in MiXCR, keeping a single row per CDR3 protein. The profile shows 3,500 to 5,000 distinct CDR3 sequences, approximately 32% of them singletons. Material: CD8+ T cells from blood. The origin of the receptors is a man aged 50-59 years with HTLV-1-associated myelopathy (HAM/TSP). CDR3s include the opening cysteine and the closing phenylalanine or tryptophan. The D gene is left open where the match is weak. Some rows mark clone size as missing; the rest say once, few, many or name a class of expanded clone.

j_call d_call clone_size v_call cdr3_nt cdr3_aa
TRBJ2-1 - many TRBV7-3 TGTGCCAGCAGCTTAGATTGGGACAATGAGCAGTTCTTC CASSLDWDNEQFF
TRBJ2-3 - many TRBV6-2/TRBV6-3 TGTGCCAGCGTTGGACTTAGCACAGATACGCAGTATTTT CASVGLSTDTQYF
TRBJ2-1 - - TRBV5-6 TGTGCCAGCAGCTTGGTGGGGACCGAGTTCTTC CASSLVGTEFF
TRBJ2-3 - - TRBV20-1 TGCAGTGCTGCCGGGCCACCCAGAGGGAGCACAGATACGCAGTATTTT CSAAGPPRGSTDTQYF
TRBJ2-3 - - TRBV7-3 TGTGCCAGCGGCGGTAGCACAGATACGCAGTATTTT CASGGSTDTQYF
TRBJ2-7 TRBD2 many TRBV20-1 TGCAGTGCTCCCGGACTAGCGGGGGGCTACGAGCAGTACTTC CSAPGLAGGYEQYF
TRBJ2-1 TRBD1 many TRBV12-3/TRBV12-4 TGTGCCAGCAGTCGTCAGGGGGCGTTCTACAATGAGCAGTTCTTC CASSRQGAFYNEQFF
TRBJ2-1 - - TRBV5-4 TGTGCCAGCAGCCCTAACATGGACTACTACAATGAGCAGTTCTTC CASSPNMDYYNEQFF
TRBJ2-3 TRBD2 many TRBV20-1 TGCAGTGCTTTCTGGGGTAGCGGGGGAGCCCCCCGCAGCACAGATACGCAGTATTTT CSAFWGSGGAPRSTDTQYF
TRBJ1-3 - many TRBV7-3 TGTGCCAGCAGCTCGGGTACAGGGACTGGAAACACCATATATTTT CASSSGTGTGNTIYF
TRBJ2-4 TRBD2 - TRBV7-8 TGTGCCAGCAGCTTGACTAGCGGGGAGATAGGGATTCAGTACTTC CASSLTSGEIGIQYF
TRBJ2-7 TRBD2 - TRBV29-1 TGCAGCGTTCGTTTGGGCAGGGAGGGGAACGAGCAGTACTTC CSVRLGREGNEQYF
TRBJ1-1 - - TRBV14 TGTGCCAGCAGCCAAGATGCGGCGACTATGAACACTGAAGCTTTCTTT CASSQDAATMNTEAFF
TRBJ1-1 - - TRBV6-4 TGTGCCAGCAGCCCCTGGAGCACTGAAGCTTTCTTT CASSPWSTEAFF
TRBJ1-3 TRBD1 many TRBV19 TGTGCCAGTAGTGACGACAGGGCTGGAAACACCATATATTTT CASSDDRAGNTIYF
TRBJ2-1 TRBD1 - TRBV19 TGTGCCATTACTCAGGACAGGGGACTCTACAATGAGCAGTTCTTC CAITQDRGLYNEQFF
TRBJ1-2 - - TRBV11-2 TGTGCCAGCAGCTTTTCTCCCAAAGGGAGTAAAGATGGCTACATCTTC CASSFSPKGSKDGYIF
TRBJ2-2 - many TRBV6-4 TGTGCCAGCAGTGACTCACTAGACACCGGGGAGCTGTTTTTT CASSDSLDTGELFF